This entry describes one T cell receptor beta chain. Its specificity is unknown. Germline V gives CDR1 MDHEN, CDR2 SYDVKM. Trimming left V 5 bases short and J 4 bases short, with 20 bases between. The CDR3 covers 16 residues. The sample comes from a study of T cell responses to AZD1222 COVID-19 vaccine. Whole-study results and caveats: Every sample of the repertoires postdated the peak T cell response. Females outnumbered males among donors, who were mostly white British; clonal diversity was possibly underestimated.

Method: immunoSEQ multiplex PCR; TCRdb's copy keeps in-frame clones and lacks some. This table holds 150,000 to 200,000 clones, around 86% found once. The TCR was taken from an adult in good health. The sequenced sample was peripheral blood, obtained on day 0 of MenACWY control vaccination. The V gene is TRBV28, the J gene TRBJ1-1; D might be TRBD1 (5 bases). The CDR3 reads CASSPPDGDGTTEAFF. Written as DNA, the CDR3 is TGTGCCAGCAGTCCCCCCGACGGAGACGGGACCACTGAAGCTTTCTTT. Combining the CDR3 with reference TRBV28 and TRBJ1-1 gives the whole variable domain DVKVTQSSRYLVKRTGEKVFLECVQDMDHENMFWYRQDPGLGLRLIYFSYDVKMKEKGDIPEGYSVSREKKERFSLILESASTNQTSMYLCASSPPDGDGTTEAFFGQGTRLTVV.